Each of the 16 T cell receptor beta chains below was sequenced from the same sample in a study of vaccination and CD4 T cells after COVID-19. The study sequenced cultured CD4+ T cell DNA using the Oncomine TCR Beta short-read assay. TCRdb analysed the PCR reads with MiXCR anew, one entry per CDR3 protein. The table records around 20,000 distinct CDR3 sequences, 45% to 60% of them present only once. The antigens of these receptors remain unknown. The treatment here: roughly 10-day PBMC culture with coronavirus spike peptide pools or control peptides (ViraFEST assay). The specimen was CD4+ T cells from blood, cultured in vitro, collected after SARS-CoV-2 vaccination. The receptors were gathered from a human donor who had recovered from COVID-19.

The chain has TRBV6-2 or TRBV6-3 and TRBJ1-2; a weak D match, TRBD1 (5 bases). The CDR3 is 13 amino acids. Germline V gives CDR1 MNHEY, CDR2 SVGEGT. Trimming pared 2 bases from V and 3 bases from J, leaving 7 bases between. CDR3 DNA sequence: TGTGCCAGCAGTTACGGGGGGGACTATGGCTACACCTTC. It yields the protein CASSYGGDYGYTF.

This chain uses TRBV6-2 or TRBV6-3 with TRBJ2-5; 7 nucleotides align to TRBD1. Germline CDR1 is MNHEY and CDR2 is SVGEGT. J gave up 3 bases and V 8 bases, and 12 bases lay outside the gene matches. The CDR3 spans 15 residues. CDR3 DNA: TGTGCCAGCGGACCGACAGGGAAGTACGAAGAGACCCAGTACTTC. Its protein product is CASGPTGKYEETQYF.

This clonotype has a single count. The chain couples TRBV10-1 to TRBJ1-4; D remains ambiguous. This CDR3 has 13 residues. Germline V gene data show CDR1 as WNHNN and CDR2 as SYGVQD (reference sequence). V lost 8 bases to trimming and J lost 8 bases, with 15 bases between them. CDR3 loop: CASSSRQGEKLFF. DNA of the CDR3: TGCGCCAGCTCCTCTAGGCAAGGGGAAAAACTGTTTTTT.

This chain joins TRBV5-4 and TRBJ2-3, with no clear D. Germline V gene sequence: CDR1 SGHNT, CDR2 YYREEE (reference sequence). Trimming shortened V by 4 bases and J by 1 base, and 13 bases separated the two germline ends. The CDR3 has 15 residues. The chain's CDR3 is CASSPDKKGTDTQYF. The CDR3 bases are TGTGCCAGCAGCCCTGACAAGAAAGGCACAGATACGCAGTATTTT.

The rearrangement links TRBV7-6 to TRBJ2-7, with D possibly being TRBD2 (6 bases). V gave up 1 base and J gave up 7 bases, with 14 bases separating them. Per germline, CDR1 SGHVS and CDR2 FNYEAQ. The CDR3 runs to 14 residues. For the CDR3, the DNA is TGTGCCAGCAGCTTAGGGGTGGGGGGAGAGGAGCAGTACTTC. Encoded protein: CASSLGVGGEEQYF.

This chain uses TRBV12-3 or TRBV12-4 with TRBJ1-5; D gene ambiguous. Trimming shortened V by 3 bases and J by 4 bases, and 13 bases separated the two germline ends. The CDR3 runs 15 residues. CDR3 DNA: TGTGCCAGCAGTTTGTCAGGAACTGGGAATCAGCCCCAGCATTTT. This translates into CASSLSGTGNQPQHF.

This clonotype is labeled medium-sized. This sequence joins TRBV27 and TRBJ1-5; 9 bases match TRBD1. The CDR3 spans 16 residues. CDR1 MNHEY and CDR2 SMNVEV come from the germline V gene (reference sequence). V gave up 2 bases and J gave up 7 bases; unmatched junction bases: 9. CDR3 in amino acids: CASSLVGQGPRQPQHF. CDR3 bases: TGTGCCAGCAGTTTAGTAGGACAGGGGCCCCGGCAGCCCCAGCATTTT.

The rearrangement links TRBV27 to TRBJ2-3, with D perhaps TRBD2 (6 bases). V shed 3 bases and J shed 4 bases, with 14 bases lying between them. The CDR3 spans 15 residues. Germline CDR1 is MNHEY and CDR2 is SMNVEV (reference sequence). CDR3 coding DNA: TGTGCCAGCAGTTTGTGGCGGGAAGGCGCAGATACGCAGTATTTT. Translating gives CASSLWREGADTQYF.

This CDR3 reads CATSRDPTGELFF. The DNA for the CDR3 is TGTGCCACCAGCAGAGATCCCACCGGGGAGCTGTTTTTT. The genes are TRBV15 and TRBJ2-2, with D hard to call. The CDR3 consists of 13 residues. From germline, CDR1 is LNHNV and CDR2 YYDKDF (reference sequence). Between the trimmed V and J ends, which lost 0 bases and 4 bases, there was a span of 3 bases.

The chain carries TRBV6-1 and TRBJ2-2, with TRBD2 identical over 10 bases. This CDR3 has 14 amino acids. V lost 7 bases to trimming and J lost 2 bases; unmatched junction nucleotides: 1. Germline assignment: CDR1 MNHNS and CDR2 SASEGT. CDR3 loop: CASTSGGNTGELFF. The CDR3 DNA follows: TGTGCCAGCACTAGCGGGGGTAACACCGGGGAGCTGTTTTTT.

The CDR3 DNA is TGTGCCAGCAGCTTCAGTGAGAATTATGGCTACACCTTC. Protein sequence: CASSFSENYGYTF. The genes are TRBV11-2 and TRBJ1-2; no firm D call. V dropped 3 bases and J dropped 5 bases, with 10 bases sitting between them. There are 13 residues in the CDR3. Germline V gene sequence: CDR1 SGHAT, CDR2 FQNNGV.

The chain joins TRBV7-2 to TRBJ1-2; 8 bases match TRBD1. The trim removed 4 bases at V and 7 bases at J, leaving 5 bases unmatched. The CDR3 consists of 13 residues. Germline CDR1 and CDR2: SGHTA and FQGNSA. Written as DNA, the CDR3 is TGTGCCAGCAGCTCGGACGGACAGGGTGGCTACACCTTC. It is translated as CASSSDGQGGYTF. Full variable domain (remainder filled in from reference TRBV7-2 and TRBJ1-2): GAGVSQSPSNKVTEKGKDVELRCDPISGHTALYWYRQSLGQGLEFLIYFQGNSAPDKSGLPSDRFSAERTGGSVSTLTIQRTQQEDSAVYLCASSSDGQGGYTFGSGTRLTVV.

This sequence joins TRBV6-1 and TRBJ1-2, with D hard to call. Germline CDR1 reads MNHNS; CDR2 reads SASEGT. The CDR3 covers 17 residues. V lost 7 bases, J lost 0 bases, and 21 bases lay in between. CDR3 region: CASTRVVGPTPNYGYTF. CDR3 nucleotide sequence: TGTGCCAGCACCCGGGTAGTAGGGCCTACTCCTAACTATGGCTACACCTTC.

The chain has TRBV7-2 and TRBJ1-1, with D perhaps matching TRBD1 (5 bases). Germline lookup yields CDR1 SGHTA and CDR2 FQGNSA. V dropped 5 bases and J dropped 1 base, with 14 bases sitting between them. This CDR3 has 15 residues. CDR3 region: CASSTLRGGNTEAFF. CDR3 coding DNA: TGTGCCAGCAGCACCCTTCGGGGCGGGAACACTGAAGCTTTCTTT.

The V call is TRBV10-1, the J call TRBJ1-5, with D uncertain. The germline V gene encodes CDR1 WNHNN and CDR2 SYGVQD (reference sequence). Trimming stripped 4 bases from V and 4 bases from J, with 8 bases between. The CDR3 length is 13 residues. DNA for the CDR3: TGCGCCAGCAGTGGAGGAGCTAATCAGCCCCAGCATTTT. Translating gives CASSGGANQPQHF.

This clonotype appeared a single time. The chain is built from TRBV11-3 and TRBJ2-3; TRBD2 agrees at 7 bases. Germline CDR1 SGHNT, CDR2 YENEEA. The J segment lost 6 bases and the V segment lost 0 bases, leaving 6 bases of the junction unmatched. This CDR3 spans 15 amino acids. The CDR3 DNA reads as TGTGCCAGCAGCTTAGACGGGACTAACACTGATACGCAGTATTTT. This sequence encodes CASSLDGTNTDTQYF.